What follows are 19 T cell receptor beta chains derived from one specimen sequenced in a study of PD-1 blockade in classical Hodgkin lymphoma (TCRdb year 2020). Libraries were built with the immunoSEQ multiplex PCR assay. The clones in this table, taken by TCRdb from immuneACCESS, are in-frame only. Not every clone is retained; where verified, under half of the shortfall comes from an unresolved V gene, and the cause of the rest is unknown. This sample holds around 28,000 clones; approximately 90% were observed only once. Roughly 0.43% of the sample goes to the ten largest clones. In light of the paper, this sample's time point label describes: cycle 4 day 1 (C4D1), after around six weeks of nivolumab. Every trial patient had relapsed after autologous stem cell transplantation, and cohorts A, B and C differed in prior brentuximab vedotin exposure. Magnetic negative selection with a Miltenyi CD4+ T cell isolation kit was used to purify CD4+ T cells from thawed PBMCs.

The sample here was CD4+ T cells from blood, taken before the fourth cycle of nivolumab. These receptors were obtained from a human donor with classical Hodgkin lymphoma.

J is TRBJ2-1 and V is TRBV19; 11 bases match TRBD2. Germline assignment: CDR1 LNHDA and CDR2 SQIVND (reference sequence). The CDR3 has 18 amino acids. The trim removed 5 bases at V and 1 base at J, leaving 10 bases unmatched. In DNA, the CDR3 is TGTGCCAGTAGTCTCTCCCTTCTAGCGGGAGGTTCCTACAATGAGCAGTTCTTC. It codes for CASSLSLLAGGSYNEQFF.

This chain joins TRBV19 and TRBJ1-1, with D tentatively TRBD1 (5 bases). This CDR3 spans 12 amino acids. Looked up from germline, CDR1 is LNHDA and CDR2 is SQIVND (reference sequence). Trimming stripped 3 bases from V and 11 bases from J, with 13 bases between. CDR3 sequence (DNA): TGTGCCAGTAGTATGGGGGGGAGCACGGCTTTCTTT. It translates to CASSMGGSTAFF.

The chain links TRBV28 to TRBJ1-5; 7 positions match TRBD1. Germline CDR1 is MDHEN and CDR2 is SYDVKM. Trimming removed 6 bases from V and 3 bases from J; junction bases left unmatched: 5. The CDR3 runs to 14 residues. The CDR3 sequence: CASSPGTVNQPQHF. The CDR3 DNA is TGTGCCAGCAGCCCTGGGACAGTCAATCAGCCCCAGCATTTT. Variable domain in full (rest from reference TRBV28 and TRBJ1-5): DVKVTQSSRYLVKRTGEKVFLECVQDMDHENMFWYRQDPGLGLRLIYFSYDVKMKEKGDIPEGYSVSREKKERFSLILESASTNQTSMYLCASSPGTVNQPQHFGDGTRLSIL.

This clone has only a few counts. This chain connects TRBV30 to TRBJ2-1; D not certain. The germline CDR1 and CDR2 sequences are GTSNPN and SVGIG (reference sequence). V was trimmed by 2 bases and J by 8 bases, leaving 7 bases between them. The CDR3 totals 11 residues. The CDR3 loop is CAWSPSHEQFF. The CDR3 coding sequence is TGTGCCTGGAGTCCAAGCCATGAGCAGTTCTTC.

The rearrangement joins TRBV5-1 to TRBJ1-2; possible D gene TRBD1, 6 bases. The CDR3 consists of 15 residues. The ends were cut back, 6 bases at V and 0 bases at J, with 15 bases in the middle. Germline V gene data show CDR1 as SGHRS and CDR2 as YFSETQ. The CDR3 DNA reads TGCGCCAGCAAGGACAGCCGCGGGCCTAACTATGGCTACACCTTC. Translating it yields CASKDSRGPNYGYTF.

The chain employs TRBV27 and TRBJ2-2; 11 bases line up with TRBD1. The CDR3 runs to 15 residues. Germline V CDR1 and CDR2: MNHEY, SMNVEV (reference sequence). With 9 bases clipped from V and 5 bases from J, the junction kept 8 bases outside the gene matches. This CDR3 is CASAAGTGGTGELFF. The CDR3 nucleotides read TGTGCCAGTGCGGCCGGGACAGGGGGTACCGGGGAGCTGTTTTTT.

In this sample, this clone turned up once. This chain uses TRBV7-9 with TRBJ2-1; TRBD2 matches at 9 bases. Germline-derived CDR1 and CDR2 are SEHNR and FQNEAQ (reference sequence). This CDR3 spans 15 amino acids. V was clipped by 4 bases and J by 6 bases; unmatched bases: 7. Here the CDR3 reads CASSSGTSSGNEQFF. The CDR3 DNA follows: TGTGCCAGCAGCTCTGGGACTAGCTCGGGCAATGAGCAGTTCTTC.

The chain employs TRBV5-1 and TRBJ2-5; TRBD1 is a possible D gene (6 bases). Between the trimmed V and J ends, which lost 6 bases and 8 bases, there was a span of 17 bases. Germline lookup yields CDR1 SGHRS and CDR2 YFSETQ. The CDR3 covers 13 residues. In DNA form, the CDR3 reads TGCGCCAGCAACCCGGGACACAAATACACCCAGTACTTC. Translated, it gives CASNPGHKYTQYF.

J is TRBJ2-2 and V is TRBV28, with 8 bases fitting TRBD2. Germline values: CDR1 MDHEN, CDR2 SYDVKM. V shed 8 bases, J shed 4 bases, and the junction held 9 bases outside the gene matches. CDR3 length: 15 amino acids. CDR3 bases: TGTGCCAGCCGTCTAGCGGGCCCCGGCACCGGGGAGCTGTTTTTT. It encodes CASRLAGPGTGELFF.

The J gene is TRBJ2-1, the V gene TRBV6-5, with 9 bases that match TRBD2. The germline gives CDR1 MNHEY, CDR2 SVGAGI. The CDR3 extends over 15 amino acids. J gave up 6 bases and V 4 bases, and 7 bases lay outside the gene matches. CDR3: CASSSLSGGLNEQFF. CDR3 nucleotides: TGTGCCAGCAGTTCCCTAAGCGGGGGGCTCAATGAGCAGTTCTTC.

This chain uses TRBV13 with TRBJ2-7, with D possibly matching TRBD1 (5 bases). Germline CDR1 reads PRHDT; CDR2 reads FYEKMQ (reference sequence). The V end was cut by 1 base, the J end by 4 bases, with 11 bases between. The CDR3 is 14 residues long. CDR3 coding DNA: TGTGCCAGCAGCTTAGAAGGGGTTTGGTACGAGCAGTACTTC. Amino acid sequence: CASSLEGVWYEQYF.

The chain couples TRBV7-2 to TRBJ2-3; possible D gene TRBD1, 5 bases. This CDR3 region has 14 residues. The germline CDR1 and CDR2 sequences are SGHTA and FQGNSA. V was shortened by 2 bases and J by 6 bases, with 12 bases between the two germline ends. CDR3: CASSLRLSGDTQYF. The DNA for the CDR3 is TGTGCCAGCAGCTTACGGCTATCAGGGGATACGCAGTATTTT.

This clone turned up a few times. CDR3 coding DNA: TGTGCCAGCAGGGGGGACAGGCTAGCTGAAGCTTTCTTT. Its translation: CASRGDRLAEAFF. The chain combines TRBV6-5 with TRBJ1-1; TRBD1 matches at 8 bases. CDR3 length: 13 residues. V lost 6 bases and J lost 6; bases outside the gene matches: 6. Germline-derived CDR1 and CDR2 are MNHEY and SVGAGI.

The chain carries TRBV7-9 and TRBJ2-1; 8 nucleotides match TRBD2. There are 16 residues in the CDR3. CDR1 and CDR2 from the germline V gene are SEHNR and FQNEAQ (reference sequence). V dropped 0 bases and J dropped 5; count of bases not matched to a gene: 6. The CDR3 sequence: CASSLALAGPDNEQFF. The CDR3 DNA is TGTGCCAGCAGCTTAGCGCTAGCGGGCCCCGACAATGAGCAGTTCTTC.

This chain connects TRBV5-6 to TRBJ2-3, with 9 bases lining up with TRBD2. Germline lookup yields CDR1 SGHDT and CDR2 YYEEEE. The V gene end was trimmed by 1 base and the J gene end by 6 bases; junction bases not matched to a gene: 15. This CDR3 spans 18 amino acids. Here the CDR3 DNA reads TGTGCCAGCAGCTTGCTCGGGAAAACTAGCGGGCAGAGGGATACGCAGTATTTT. This encodes CASSLLGKTSGQRDTQYF.

CDR3 loop: CASSEGLANTGELFF. In nucleotides, the CDR3 is TGTGCCAGCAGTGAGGGACTAGCGAACACCGGGGAGCTGTTTTTT. The chain carries TRBV6-1 and TRBJ2-2; 8 nucleotides align to TRBD2. The CDR3 loop spans 15 amino acids. Trimming removed 3 bases from V and 0 bases from J; junction bases left unmatched: 0. CDR1 is MNHNS, CDR2 SASEGT, per germline.

The chain joins TRBV27 to TRBJ1-1, with D possibly being TRBD1 (6 bases). The CDR3 sequence is 17 residues long. CDR1 and CDR2 (germline): MNHEY, SMNVEV (reference sequence). V was shortened by 5 bases and J by 4 bases, with 23 bases between the two germline ends. The CDR3 region is CASSPGADSHPGTEAFF. The CDR3 coding sequence is TGTGCCAGCAGTCCCGGAGCGGACAGTCACCCAGGCACTGAAGCTTTCTTT.

The J gene is TRBJ1-2, the V gene TRBV29-1, with TRBD1 identical over 9 bases. The CDR3 extends over 14 amino acids. Germline CDR1 SQVTM, CDR2 ANQGSEA. V lost 7 bases, J lost 4 bases, and 10 bases stayed unmatched. As DNA, the CDR3 is TGCAGCGCCGACTCCTCGGACAGGGGCTATGGCTACACCTTC. Its translation: CSADSSDRGYGYTF.

The chain employs TRBV6-6 and TRBJ2-5, with D unclear. V was shortened by 0 bases and J by 7 bases, with 3 bases between the two germline ends. Per germline, CDR1 MNHNY and CDR2 SVGAGI (reference sequence). CDR3 size: 11 residues. CDR3 amino acids: CASSYSGTQYF. The CDR3 region has the DNA TGTGCCAGCAGTTACTCTGGGACCCAGTACTTC.